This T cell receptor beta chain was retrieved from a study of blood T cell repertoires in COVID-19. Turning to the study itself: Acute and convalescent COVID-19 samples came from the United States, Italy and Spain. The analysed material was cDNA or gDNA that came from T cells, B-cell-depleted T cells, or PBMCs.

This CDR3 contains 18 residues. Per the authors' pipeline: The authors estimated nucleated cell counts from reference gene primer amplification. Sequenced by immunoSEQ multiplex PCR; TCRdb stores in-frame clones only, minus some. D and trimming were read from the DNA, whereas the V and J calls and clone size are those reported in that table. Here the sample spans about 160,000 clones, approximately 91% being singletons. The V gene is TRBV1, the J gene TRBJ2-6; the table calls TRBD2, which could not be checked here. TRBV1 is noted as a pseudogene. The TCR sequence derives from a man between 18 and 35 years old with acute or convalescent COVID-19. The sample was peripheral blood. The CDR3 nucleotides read TGCACCAGCAGTTGCCATAGTTTGTGCCAAAGTCGGGCCAACGTCCTGACTTTC. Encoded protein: CTSSCHSLCQSRANVLTF.